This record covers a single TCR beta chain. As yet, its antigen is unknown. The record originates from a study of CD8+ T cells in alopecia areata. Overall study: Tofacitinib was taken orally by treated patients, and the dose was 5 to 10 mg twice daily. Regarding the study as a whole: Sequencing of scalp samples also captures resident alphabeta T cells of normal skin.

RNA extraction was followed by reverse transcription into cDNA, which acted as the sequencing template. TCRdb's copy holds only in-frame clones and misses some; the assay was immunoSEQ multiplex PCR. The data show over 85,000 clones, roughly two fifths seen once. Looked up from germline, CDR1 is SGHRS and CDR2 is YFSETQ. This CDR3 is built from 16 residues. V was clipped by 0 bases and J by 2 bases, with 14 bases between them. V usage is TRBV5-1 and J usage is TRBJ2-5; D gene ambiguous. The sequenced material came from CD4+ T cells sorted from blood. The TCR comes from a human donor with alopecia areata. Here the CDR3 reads CASSLAFAILQETQYF. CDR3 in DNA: TGCGCCAGCAGCTTGGCCTTTGCAATACTTCAAGAGACCCAGTACTTC.